Shown below are 27 T cell receptor beta chains from a single sample sequenced in a study of blood T cells in healthy people across ages. The second PCR ran about 6 to 11 cycles with a sample-barcoded 5' primer and J-beta primers. TCRdb reanalysed the 5' RACE reads using MiXCR and keeps one entry per CDR3 protein. The sample has some 780,000 distinct CDR3 sequences; around 50% are singletons. Sequenced: blood. The receptors derive from a middle-aged man in good health.

This clonotype has a handful of counts. This sequence joins TRBV29-1 and TRBJ1-1; 7 positions agree with TRBD1. The V gene end was trimmed by 6 bases and the J gene end by 1 base; junction bases not matched to a gene: 8. Germline V gene lookup returns CDR1 SQVTM and CDR2 ANQGSEA. This CDR3 is 14 amino acids long. As DNA, the CDR3 is TGCAGCGTCCAGACCGGGACAGCGAACACTGAAGCTTTCTTT. Translated, it gives CSVQTGTANTEAFF. The full variable domain, its missing parts supplied by reference TRBV29-1 and TRBJ1-1, is SAVISQKPSRDICQRGTSLTIQCQVDSQVTMMFWYRQQPGQSLTLIATANQGSEATYESGFVIDKFPISRPNLTFSTLTVSNMSPEDSSIYLCSVQTGTANTEAFFGQGTRLTVV.

This sequence joins TRBV4-3 and TRBJ1-1; the D is unclear. The CDR3 loop spans 13 amino acids. The germline gives CDR1 LGHNA, CDR2 YSLEER. V was pared by 0 bases and J by 6 bases, with 8 bases between. The CDR3 DNA reads TGCGCCAGCAGCCAAGAAATGGGCGCTGAAGCTTTCTTT. Residues: CASSQEMGAEAFF.

CDR3 amino acids: CATGGAQETQYF. The CDR3 DNA follows: TGTGCCACCGGGGGGGCTCAAGAGACCCAGTACTTC. V usage is TRBV15 and J usage is TRBJ2-5, with D possibly matching TRBD2 (7 bases). Trimming removed 8 bases at V and 2 bases at J, with 9 bases between. Germline values: CDR1 LNHNV, CDR2 YYDKDF (reference sequence). This CDR3 has 12 amino acids.

This clonotype was seen repeatedly, ten times or more. This may be a read error, as it is one base from a much larger clone. J is TRBJ2-5 and V is TRBV20-1; D might be TRBD2 (6 bases). The CDR3 totals 12 residues. Germline lookup yields CDR1 DFQATT and CDR2 SNEGSKA (reference sequence). V lost 0 bases and J lost 11, with 13 bases in between. CDR3 DNA sequence: TGCAGTGCTAGAGAGCGGGACTTTGAGCAGTACTTC. Translating gives CSARERDFEQYF.

J is TRBJ2-3 and V is TRBV9, with 10 bases fitting TRBD1. V lost 3 bases, J lost 4 bases, and 5 bases stayed unmatched. In germline, CDR1 is SGDLS, CDR2 YYNGEE. The CDR3 covers 15 residues. CDR3 region: CASSGDRGPADTQYF. Here the CDR3 DNA reads TGTGCCAGCAGCGGGGACAGGGGTCCCGCAGATACGCAGTATTTT.

The chain carries TRBV7-2 and TRBJ1-6; D is uncertain. Germline CDR1 and CDR2: SGHTA and FQGNSA. V gave up 4 bases and J gave up 8 bases, with 15 bases separating them. The CDR3 is 15 residues long. The DNA of the CDR3 is TGTGCCAGCAGCTCGAAGGACCGCTTCGATTCACCCCTCCACTTT. This gives the protein CASSSKDRFDSPLHF.

Of note for this clonotype: At one of its ends the junction is not consistent with the germline gene, which may arise from a read error. The rearrangement joins TRBV12-3 or TRBV12-4 to TRBJ2-5; possible D gene TRBD2, 6 bases. This CDR3 is 14 amino acids long. The CDR3 bases are TGTGCCAGCATTTTAACGGGAGCGGGAGAGACCCAGTACTTC. Its protein product is CASILTGAGETQYF.

The chain couples TRBV9 to TRBJ2-5, with a weak D call TRBD2 (6 bases). Matching the DNA end better, TRBJ2-7 makes the J call doubtful. Germline V gives CDR1 SGDLS, CDR2 YYNGEE. This CDR3 spans 14 amino acids. The CDR3 DNA sequence: TGTGCCAGCAGCGTAGCCGACGGGAGCTACGAGCAGTACTTC. It yields the protein CASSVADGSYEQYF.

V is TRBV12-3 or TRBV12-4 and J is TRBJ1-1, with TRBD1 matching 8 bases. This CDR3 region has 15 residues. The junction had 8 bases not matched to a gene; V was cut back by 3 bases and J by 5 bases. The CDR3, as DNA: TGTGCCAGCAGTTTTACAACAGGGGGTTTGACTGAAGCTTTCTTT. This sequence encodes CASSFTTGGLTEAFF.

The chain is built from TRBV5-1 and TRBJ2-6, with a possible D match to TRBD1 (6 bases). This CDR3 region has 19 residues. The germline V gene has CDR1 SGHRS and CDR2 YFSETQ. V was trimmed by 4 bases and J by 2 bases, leaving 22 bases between them. The CDR3 loop is CASSQTLQGVTTGANVLTF. CDR3 DNA sequence: TGCGCCAGCAGCCAAACGTTACAGGGAGTTACTACTGGGGCCAACGTCCTGACTTTC. The variable domain in full, with the rest retrieved from reference TRBV5-1 and TRBJ2-6, is KAGVTQTPRYLIKTRGQQVTLSCSPISGHRSVSWYQQTPGQGLQFLFEYFSETQRNKGNFPGRFSGRQFSNSRSEMNVSTLELGDSALYLCASSQTLQGVTTGANVLTFGAGSRLTVL.

This clonotype showed up just a few times. The gene calls are TRBV20-1 and TRBJ1-2; D is unresolved. V was cut by 3 bases and J by 3 bases, with 8 bases left in between. Per germline, CDR1 DFQATT and CDR2 SNEGSKA (reference sequence). The CDR3 sequence is 12 residues long. The CDR3 sequence is CSASPDYYGYTF. The CDR3 coding sequence is TGCAGTGCTAGCCCCGATTACTATGGCTACACCTTC.

This sequence joins TRBV28 and TRBJ1-2; TRBD1 matches at 8 bases. V shed 5 bases and J 7 bases; nucleotides not matched to a gene: 6. This CDR3 is 13 amino acids long. The V gene's germline CDR1 is MDHEN and CDR2 SYDVKM. The CDR3 nucleotides are TGTGCCAGCAGTCTGGACAGGGTAGCTGGCTACACCTTC. Translating gives CASSLDRVAGYTF.

A word on this clonotype: A read error may be the cause here, since a much bigger clone is one base away. The genes are TRBV4-3 and TRBJ2-1, with D hard to call. V shed 1 base and J shed 11 bases, with 6 bases lying between them. CDR3 length equals 11 residues. From germline, CDR1 is LGHNA and CDR2 YSLEER. In nucleotides, the CDR3 is TGCGCCAGCAGCCAAGGGAGTAAGCAGTTCTTC. The encoded protein is CASSQGSKQFF.

The chain has TRBV20-1 and TRBJ1-1; TRBD1 might be the D (5 bases). The CDR3 contains 12 residues. Trimming removed 4 bases at V and 10 bases at J, with 16 bases between. CDR1 is DFQATT, CDR2 SNEGSKA, per germline (reference sequence). CDR3 nucleotide sequence: TGCAGTGCTATTAATCAGGGCCGAGTAGCTTTCTTT. It specifies CSAINQGRVAFF.

J is TRBJ1-1 and V is TRBV6-5, with D possibly TRBD1 on 6 matching bases. The CDR3 has 13 residues. Germline V gives CDR1 MNHEY, CDR2 SVGAGI. Trimming pared 7 bases from V and 1 base from J, leaving 10 bases between. CDR3 nucleotides: TGTGCCAGCAAGGGGGGGGGGAACACTGAAGCTTTCTTT. This gives the protein CASKGGGNTEAFF.

The chain employs TRBV6-1 and TRBJ1-1, with 8 positions matching TRBD1. The germline CDR1 and CDR2 sequences are MNHNS and SASEGT. The trim removed 5 bases at V and 3 bases at J, leaving 8 bases unmatched. CDR3 length equals 15 residues. The DNA of the CDR3 is TGTGCCAGCAGTCTAAGCCCGGACAGGGACACTGAAGCTTTCTTT. Its protein product is CASSLSPDRDTEAFF.

V gene TRBV27 combines with J gene TRBJ2-1; perhaps TRBD2 as D (7 bases). Trimming shortened V by 3 bases and J by 9 bases, and 18 bases separated the two germline ends. Germline-derived CDR1 and CDR2 are MNHEY and SMNVEV (reference sequence). This CDR3 region has 15 residues. The CDR3 reads CASSFEGRGEGEQFF. CDR3 sequence (DNA): TGTGCCAGCAGTTTCGAAGGGAGGGGGGAAGGTGAGCAGTTCTTC.

This CDR3 is CASSPQGGYYGYTF. Here the CDR3 DNA reads TGTGCCAGCAGTCCCCAGGGGGGATATTATGGCTACACCTTC. V is TRBV28 and J is TRBJ1-2, with 7 nucleotides matching TRBD1. Trimming at V came to 5 bases and at J to 5 bases, leaving 8 bases not matched to a gene. Germline-derived CDR1 and CDR2 are MDHEN and SYDVKM. This CDR3 has 14 residues.

CDR3 region: CASSLDLDGVQADTQYF. Here the CDR3 DNA reads TGTGCCAGCAGCCTCGATCTGGATGGAGTGCAGGCAGATACGCAGTATTTT. J is TRBJ2-3 and V is TRBV12-3 or TRBV12-4; no firm D call. This CDR3 contains 17 residues. Trimming removed 6 bases from V and 4 bases from J, with 23 bases in between.

This sequence joins TRBV7-2 and TRBJ1-4; possible D gene TRBD1, 6 bases. Trimming removed 5 bases at V and 8 bases at J, with 15 bases between. The CDR3 has 14 residues. Germline CDR1 is SGHTA and CDR2 is FQGNSA. The CDR3 here is CASSNRVWGEKLFF. CDR3 sequence (DNA): TGTGCCAGCAGCAACAGGGTTTGGGGAGAAAAACTGTTTTTT.

Concerning this clonotype itself: It may be a read error: a sequence one base away is much more abundant. The CDR3 DNA follows: TGTGCCAGCGGCTTAGAGAGGGGGGCCTACGAGCAGTACTTC. Translating it yields CASGLERGAYEQYF. The V call is TRBV7-2, the J call TRBJ2-4; D possibly uses TRBD1 or TRBD2 (6 bases each). TRBJ2-7 matches the DNA end more closely, so the J call is doubtful. The CDR3 runs to 14 residues. In germline, CDR1 is SGHTA, CDR2 FQGNSA.

This chain uses TRBV6-1 with TRBJ1-6, with a tentative D call TRBD1 (6 bases). The V end was cut by 1 base, the J end by 10 bases, with 11 bases between. The germline CDR1 and CDR2 sequences are MNHNS and SASEGT. CDR3 length: 14 amino acids. CDR3 region: CASSEGWDISPLHF. The CDR3 region has the DNA TGTGCCAGCAGTGAAGGTTGGGACATCTCACCCCTCCACTTT.

This clonotype was counted a single time. The rearrangement joins TRBV28 to TRBJ2-5; D perhaps matches TRBD1 (6 bases). Judging by the DNA end, TRBJ2-7 fits better; the J call may be wrong. The CDR3 length is 15 residues. Germline CDR1 is MDHEN and CDR2 is SYDVKM. The CDR3 loop reads CASSSAGQTSYEQYF. CDR3 nucleotide sequence: TGTGCCAGCAGTTCCGCCGGACAGACCTCCTACGAGCAGTACTTC.

V usage is TRBV2 and J usage is TRBJ2-1, with D tentatively TRBD2 (6 bases). The end of the DNA fits TRBJ2-7 better, so the J call may be wrong. The length of the CDR3 is 15 residues. Germline CDR1 is SNHLY and CDR2 is FYNNEI. The CDR3 DNA reads as TGTGCCAGCAGCCCGGGTAGCGGAAGATACAATGAGCAGTACTTC. Translated, it gives CASSPGSGRYNEQYF.

The chain couples TRBV5-5 to TRBJ2-3; D unclear. Trimming shortened V by 0 bases and J by 6 bases, and 11 bases separated the two germline ends. This CDR3 contains 14 residues. The germline gives CDR1 SGHKS, CDR2 YYEKEE (reference sequence). In DNA form, the CDR3 reads TGTGCCAGCAGCTTGGAAACCAGCAGGGATACGCAGTATTTT. Its protein product is CASSLETSRDTQYF.

V is TRBV11-2 and J is TRBJ1-1; D ambiguous. With 5 bases removed from V and 7 bases from J, the gap between germline ends came to 14 bases. Germline V lookup: CDR1 SGHAT, CDR2 FQNNGV. The CDR3 spans 13 residues. The CDR3 nucleotides are TGTGCCAGCAGCCACTTGAGTACCAGTGAAGCTTTCTTT. Translation gives CASSHLSTSEAFF. The complete variable domain, with remaining parts taken from reference TRBV11-2 and TRBJ1-1, reads EAGVAQSPRYKIIEKRQSVAFWCNPISGHATLYWYQQILGQGPKLLIQFQNNGVVDDSQLPKDRFSAERLKGVDSTLKIQPAKLEDSAVYLCASSHLSTSEAFFGQGTRLTVV.

This chain connects TRBV20-1 to TRBJ2-5; D might be TRBD2 (5 bases). The J call may be mistaken, given a closer DNA end match to TRBJ2-7. CDR1 DFQATT and CDR2 SNEGSKA come from the germline V gene (reference sequence). This CDR3 contains 13 residues. Here the CDR3 reads CSARWTGTYEQYF. In DNA form, the CDR3 reads TGCAGTGCTAGGTGGACGGGGACCTACGAGCAGTACTTC.